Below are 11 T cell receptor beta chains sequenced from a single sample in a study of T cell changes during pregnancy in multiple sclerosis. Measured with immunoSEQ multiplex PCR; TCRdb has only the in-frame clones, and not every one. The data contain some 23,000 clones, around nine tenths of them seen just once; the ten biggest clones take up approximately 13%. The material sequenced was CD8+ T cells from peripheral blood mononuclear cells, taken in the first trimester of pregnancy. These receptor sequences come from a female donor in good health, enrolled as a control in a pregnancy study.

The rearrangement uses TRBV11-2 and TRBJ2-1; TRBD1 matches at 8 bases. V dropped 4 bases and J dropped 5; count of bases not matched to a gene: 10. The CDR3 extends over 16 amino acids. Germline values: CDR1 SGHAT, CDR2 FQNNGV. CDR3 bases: TGTGCCAGCAGCTCCTTCGACAGGGGTATCCACAATGAGCAGTTCTTC. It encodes CASSSFDRGIHNEQFF.

Written as DNA, the CDR3 is TGTGCCAGCACAGGGACTAGCGGGGGGAGCAATGAGCAGTTCTTC. Translating gives CASTGTSGGSNEQFF. The rearrangement joins TRBV2 to TRBJ2-1; 15 bases fit TRBD2. Germline CDR1 is SNHLY and CDR2 is FYNNEI. The V segment lost 7 bases and the J segment 6 bases; nucleotides outside the gene matches: 4. This CDR3 is built from 15 residues. Full variable domain (missing parts from reference TRBV2 and TRBJ2-1): EPEVTQTPSHQVTQMGQEVILRCVPISNHLYFYWYRQILGQKVEFLVSFYNNEISEKSEIFDDQFSVERPDGSNFTLKIRSTKLEDSAMYFCASTGTSGGSNEQFFGPGTRLTVL.

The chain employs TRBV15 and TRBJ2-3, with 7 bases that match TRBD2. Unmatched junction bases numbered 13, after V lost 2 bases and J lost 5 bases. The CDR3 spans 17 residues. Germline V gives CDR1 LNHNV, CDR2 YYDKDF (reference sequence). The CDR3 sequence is CATSRSEREPAVDTQYF. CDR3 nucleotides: TGTGCCACCAGCAGATCCGAGCGGGAACCCGCTGTAGATACGCAGTATTTT.

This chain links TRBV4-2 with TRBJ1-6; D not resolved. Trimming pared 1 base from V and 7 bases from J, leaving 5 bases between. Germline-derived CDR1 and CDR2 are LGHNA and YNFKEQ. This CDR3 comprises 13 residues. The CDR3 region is CASSQVRNSPLHF. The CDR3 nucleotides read TGTGCCAGCAGCCAAGTACGGAATTCACCCCTCCACTTT.

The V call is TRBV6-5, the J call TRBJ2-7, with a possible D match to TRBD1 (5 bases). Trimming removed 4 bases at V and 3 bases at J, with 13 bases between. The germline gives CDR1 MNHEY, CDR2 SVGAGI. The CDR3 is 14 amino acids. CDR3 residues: CASSLGAGDYEQYF. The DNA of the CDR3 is TGTGCCAGCAGTTTAGGGGCCGGCGACTACGAGCAGTACTTC.

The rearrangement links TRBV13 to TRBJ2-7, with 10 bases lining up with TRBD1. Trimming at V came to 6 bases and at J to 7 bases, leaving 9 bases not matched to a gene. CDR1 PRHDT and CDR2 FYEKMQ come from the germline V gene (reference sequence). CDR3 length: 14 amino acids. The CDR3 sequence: CASSAGQGRQEQYF. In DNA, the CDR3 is TGTGCCAGCAGTGCGGGACAGGGGAGGCAAGAGCAGTACTTC.

The CDR3, as DNA: TGTGCCAGCAGTTTTGGTTTCGGGACAGCATCCGGGAAGCAGTACTTC. Translating it yields CASSFGFGTASGKQYF. V usage is TRBV27 and J usage is TRBJ2-7; 7 positions agree with TRBD1. This CDR3 has 16 residues. Per germline, CDR1 MNHEY and CDR2 SMNVEV (reference sequence). V trimming: 3 bases; J trimming: 8 bases; junction bases outside the gene matches: 16.

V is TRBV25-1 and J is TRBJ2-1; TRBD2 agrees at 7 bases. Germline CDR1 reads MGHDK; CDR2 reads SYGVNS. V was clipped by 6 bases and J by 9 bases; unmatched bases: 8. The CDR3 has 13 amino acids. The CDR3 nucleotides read TGTGCCAGCAGAGCGGGATTCGGAGGTGAGCAGTTCTTC. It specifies CASRAGFGGEQFF.

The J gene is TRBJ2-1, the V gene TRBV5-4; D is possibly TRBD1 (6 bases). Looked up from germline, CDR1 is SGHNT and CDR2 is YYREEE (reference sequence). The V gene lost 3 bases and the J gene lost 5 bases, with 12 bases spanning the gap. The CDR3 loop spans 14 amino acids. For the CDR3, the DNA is TGTGCCAGCAGCTCAACAGGGAAGGACAATGAGCAGTTCTTC. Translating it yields CASSSTGKDNEQFF.

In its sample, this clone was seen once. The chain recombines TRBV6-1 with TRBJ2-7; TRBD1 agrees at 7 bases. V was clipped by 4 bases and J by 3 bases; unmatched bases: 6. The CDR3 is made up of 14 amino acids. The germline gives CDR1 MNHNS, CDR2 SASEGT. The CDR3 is CASSAGTEYYEQYF. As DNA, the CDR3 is TGTGCCAGCAGTGCCGGGACAGAGTACTACGAGCAGTACTTC.

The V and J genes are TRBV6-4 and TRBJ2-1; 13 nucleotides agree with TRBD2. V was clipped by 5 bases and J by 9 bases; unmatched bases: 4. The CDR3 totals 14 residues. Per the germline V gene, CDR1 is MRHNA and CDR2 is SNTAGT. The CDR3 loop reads CASSTSGGGSEQFF. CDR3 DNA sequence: TGTGCCAGCAGTACTAGCGGGGGGGGAAGTGAGCAGTTCTTC.